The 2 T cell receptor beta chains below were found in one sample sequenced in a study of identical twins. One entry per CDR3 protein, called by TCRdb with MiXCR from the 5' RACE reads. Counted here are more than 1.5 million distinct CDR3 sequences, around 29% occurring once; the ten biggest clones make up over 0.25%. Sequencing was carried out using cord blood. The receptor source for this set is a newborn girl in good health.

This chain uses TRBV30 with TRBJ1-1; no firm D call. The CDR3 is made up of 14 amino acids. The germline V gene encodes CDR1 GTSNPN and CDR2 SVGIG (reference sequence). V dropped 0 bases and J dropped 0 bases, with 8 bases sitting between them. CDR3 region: CAWSVGSLNTEAFF. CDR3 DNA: TGTGCCTGGAGTGTAGGTAGCCTGAACACTGAAGCTTTCTTT.

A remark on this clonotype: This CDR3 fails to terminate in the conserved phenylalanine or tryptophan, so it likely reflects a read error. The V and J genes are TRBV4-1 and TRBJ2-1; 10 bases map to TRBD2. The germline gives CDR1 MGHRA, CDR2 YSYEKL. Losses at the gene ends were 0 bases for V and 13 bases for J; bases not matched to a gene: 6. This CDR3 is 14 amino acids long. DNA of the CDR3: TGCGCCAGCAGCCAAGATAGGGGACTAGCGACCCAGTTCCTC. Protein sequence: CASSQDRGLATQFL.